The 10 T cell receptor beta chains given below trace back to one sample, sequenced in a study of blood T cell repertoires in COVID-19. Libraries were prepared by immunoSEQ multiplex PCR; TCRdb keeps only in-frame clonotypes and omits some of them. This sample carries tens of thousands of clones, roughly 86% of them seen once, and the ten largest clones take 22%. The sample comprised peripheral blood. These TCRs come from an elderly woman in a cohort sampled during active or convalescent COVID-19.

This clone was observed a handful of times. This CDR3 reads CASSSGLAGDEQFF. The CDR3 region has the DNA TGTGCCAGCAGCTCCGGACTAGCGGGAGATGAGCAGTTCTTC. The chain joins TRBV7-3 to TRBJ2-1; TRBD2 matches 13 bases. The trim removed 4 bases at V and 8 bases at J, leaving 2 bases unmatched. Germline assignment: CDR1 SGHTA and CDR2 FQGTGA. The CDR3 length is 14 residues. The full variable domain, in which reference TRBV7-3 and TRBJ2-1 provide the parts outside the CDR3, is GAGVSQTPSNKVTEKGKYVELRCDPISGHTALYWYRQSLGQGPEFLIYFQGTGAADDSGLPNDRFFAVRPEGSVSTLKIQRTERGDSAVYLCASSSGLAGDEQFFGPGTRLTVL.

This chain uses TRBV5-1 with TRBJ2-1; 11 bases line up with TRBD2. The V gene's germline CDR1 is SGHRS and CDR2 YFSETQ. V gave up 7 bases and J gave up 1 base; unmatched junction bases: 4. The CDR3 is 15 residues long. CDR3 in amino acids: CASSTSGGSYNEQFF. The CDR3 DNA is TGCGCCAGCTCTACTAGCGGGGGATCCTACAATGAGCAGTTCTTC.

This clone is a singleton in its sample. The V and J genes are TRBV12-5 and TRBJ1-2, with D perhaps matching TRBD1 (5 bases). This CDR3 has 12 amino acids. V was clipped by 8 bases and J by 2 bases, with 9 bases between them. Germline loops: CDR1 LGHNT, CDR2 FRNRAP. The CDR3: CASRQGNYGYTF. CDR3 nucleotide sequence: TGTGCTAGTCGCCAGGGAAACTATGGCTACACCTTC.

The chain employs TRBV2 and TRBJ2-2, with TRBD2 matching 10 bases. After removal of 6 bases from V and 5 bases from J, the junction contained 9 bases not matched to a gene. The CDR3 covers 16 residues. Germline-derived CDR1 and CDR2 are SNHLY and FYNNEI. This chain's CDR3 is CASRQIPAGGTGELFF. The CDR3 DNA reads TGTGCCAGCAGGCAGATACCAGCGGGAGGGACCGGGGAGCTGTTTTTT. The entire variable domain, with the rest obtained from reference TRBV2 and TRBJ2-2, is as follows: EPEVTQTPSHQVTQMGQEVILRCVPISNHLYFYWYRQILGQKVEFLVSFYNNEISEKSEIFDDQFSVERPDGSNFTLKIRSTKLEDSAMYFCASRQIPAGGTGELFFGEGSRLTVL.

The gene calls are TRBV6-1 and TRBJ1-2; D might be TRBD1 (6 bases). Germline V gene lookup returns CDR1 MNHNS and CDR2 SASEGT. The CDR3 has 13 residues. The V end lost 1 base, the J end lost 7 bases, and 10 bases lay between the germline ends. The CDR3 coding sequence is TGTGCCAGCAGTGAAGGAGGGGGTTTTGGCTACACCTTC. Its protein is CASSEGGGFGYTF.

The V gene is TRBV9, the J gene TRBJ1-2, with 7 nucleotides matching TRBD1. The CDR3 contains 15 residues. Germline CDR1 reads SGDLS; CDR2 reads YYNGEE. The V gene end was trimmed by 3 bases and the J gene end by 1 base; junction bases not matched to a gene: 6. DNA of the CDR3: TGTGCCAGCAGCGCCTGGGACAGCAATAACTATGGCTACACCTTC. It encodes CASSAWDSNNYGYTF.

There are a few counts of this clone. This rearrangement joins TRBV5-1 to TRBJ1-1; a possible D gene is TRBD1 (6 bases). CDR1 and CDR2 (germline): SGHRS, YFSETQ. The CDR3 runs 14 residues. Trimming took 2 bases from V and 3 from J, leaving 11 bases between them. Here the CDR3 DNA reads TGCGCCAGCAGCTTTGAATACAGGGACACTGAAGCTTTCTTT. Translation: CASSFEYRDTEAFF. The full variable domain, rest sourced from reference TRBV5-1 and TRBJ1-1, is KAGVTQTPRYLIKTRGQQVTLSCSPISGHRSVSWYQQTPGQGLQFLFEYFSETQRNKGNFPGRFSGRQFSNSRSEMNVSTLELGDSALYLCASSFEYRDTEAFFGQGTRLTVV.

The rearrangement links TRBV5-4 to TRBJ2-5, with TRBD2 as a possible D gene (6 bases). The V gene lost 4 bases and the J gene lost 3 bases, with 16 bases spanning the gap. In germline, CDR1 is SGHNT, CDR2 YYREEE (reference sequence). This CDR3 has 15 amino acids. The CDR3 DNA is TGTGCCAGCAGCCCGGTGATAGGAGGGGAAGAGACCCAGTACTTC. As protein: CASSPVIGGEETQYF.

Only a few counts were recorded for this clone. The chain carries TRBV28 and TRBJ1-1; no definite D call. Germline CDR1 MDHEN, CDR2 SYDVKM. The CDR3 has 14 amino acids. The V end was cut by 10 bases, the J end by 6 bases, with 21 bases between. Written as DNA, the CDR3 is TGTGCCATCCAGACGTGGAGTCTCGGGGCTGAAGCTTTCTTT. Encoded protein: CAIQTWSLGAEAFF.

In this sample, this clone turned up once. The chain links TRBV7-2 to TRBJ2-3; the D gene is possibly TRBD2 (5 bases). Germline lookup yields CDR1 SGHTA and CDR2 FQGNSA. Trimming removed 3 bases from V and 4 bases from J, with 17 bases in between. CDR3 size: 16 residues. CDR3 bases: TGTGCCAGCAGCTTTGAGGGCCGGGGTAACGCAGATACGCAGTATTTT. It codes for CASSFEGRGNADTQYF.